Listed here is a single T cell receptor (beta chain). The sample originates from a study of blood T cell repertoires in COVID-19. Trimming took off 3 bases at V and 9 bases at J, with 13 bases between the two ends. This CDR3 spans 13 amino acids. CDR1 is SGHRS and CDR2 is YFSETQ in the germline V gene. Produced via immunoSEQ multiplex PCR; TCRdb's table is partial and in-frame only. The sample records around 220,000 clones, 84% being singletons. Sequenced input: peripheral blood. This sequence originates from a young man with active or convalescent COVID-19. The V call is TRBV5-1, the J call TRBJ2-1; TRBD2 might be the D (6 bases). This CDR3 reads CASSSTGTGEQFF. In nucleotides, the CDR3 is TGCGCCAGCAGCTCAACCGGGACTGGTGAGCAGTTCTTC.